The next 28 T cell receptor beta chains were all read from a single sample in a study of blood T cell repertoires in COVID-19. The assay was immunoSEQ multiplex PCR, and TCRdb's table has in-frame clones only and misses some. The sample holds around 210,000 clones, 84% seen once. Material: peripheral blood. The receptors stem from a woman aged 80 or over with COVID-19, enrolled during active disease.

V gene TRBV4-2 combines with J gene TRBJ1-5; D gene uncertain. The CDR3 has 15 amino acids. CDR1 and CDR2 from the germline V gene are LGHNA and YNFKEQ. V was shortened by 4 bases and J by 0 bases, with 10 bases between the two germline ends. As DNA, the CDR3 is TGTGCCAGCAGCCCCTGGGCCTTTAGCAATCAGCCCCAGCATTTT. It specifies CASSPWAFSNQPQHF.

The V call is TRBV4-2, the J call TRBJ2-1, with D possibly being TRBD1 (6 bases). The CDR3 has 14 residues. Germline CDR1 reads LGHNA; CDR2 reads YNFKEQ. Trimming pared 2 bases from V and 4 bases from J, leaving 9 bases between. CDR3 coding DNA: TGTGCCAGCAGCCAACTGGGGGCGTACAATGAGCAGTTCTTC. Its translation: CASSQLGAYNEQFF.

The chain combines TRBV23-1 with TRBJ2-5; 8 bases fit TRBD1. TRBV23-1 is treated as an ORF (open reading frame) with a function not yet certain. The CDR3 sequence is 13 residues long. After removal of 6 bases from V and 5 bases from J, the junction contained 5 bases not matched to a gene. In nucleotides, the CDR3 is TGCGCCAGCAGCTCCGGGACAGGTGAGACCCAGTACTTC. It codes for CASSSGTGETQYF.

The CDR3 bases are TGTGCCAGCAGCTTCTCCGACTATGGCTACACCTTC. Its protein is CASSFSDYGYTF. The chain recombines TRBV11-2 with TRBJ1-2; D not certain. V gave up 3 bases and J gave up 3 bases, with 5 bases separating them. Germline lookup yields CDR1 SGHAT and CDR2 FQNNGV. The CDR3 extends over 12 amino acids. Together with reference TRBV11-2 and TRBJ1-2, the CDR3 gives the full variable domain: EAGVAQSPRYKIIEKRQSVAFWCNPISGHATLYWYQQILGQGPKLLIQFQNNGVVDDSQLPKDRFSAERLKGVDSTLKIQPAKLEDSAVYLCASSFSDYGYTFGSGTRLTVV.

This chain uses TRBV10-3 with TRBJ1-2; 7 positions match TRBD1. After removal of 0 bases from V and 4 bases from J, the junction contained 2 bases not matched to a gene. The CDR3 loop spans 14 amino acids. Germline CDR1 and CDR2: ENHRY and SYGVKD. CDR3 DNA: TGTGCCATCAGTGAGTCAGGGACAGTCTATGGCTACACCTTC. Translating it yields CAISESGTVYGYTF.

The V gene is TRBV12-3 or TRBV12-4, the J gene TRBJ1-5, with TRBD1 as a possible D gene (6 bases). This CDR3 spans 13 amino acids. V was clipped by 8 bases and J by 4 bases, with 12 bases between them. The CDR3 spells CASGWTANQPQHF. CDR3 in DNA: TGTGCCAGCGGATGGACAGCTAATCAGCCCCAGCATTTT.

This clone came up a few times. The rearrangement joins TRBV24-1 to TRBJ1-3; D unclear. Germline CDR1 reads KGHDR; CDR2 reads SFDVKD. Trimming took off 4 bases at V and 2 bases at J, with 11 bases between the two ends. This CDR3 comprises 15 residues. CDR3 bases: TGTGCCACCAGTGACCCCCGGGAACCTGGAAACACCATATATTTT. Its protein is CATSDPREPGNTIYF.

The chain employs TRBV7-6 and TRBJ2-7; D is uncertain. Between the trimmed V and J ends, which lost 5 bases and 1 base, there was a span of 18 bases. This CDR3 has 16 residues. Germline lookup yields CDR1 SGHVS and CDR2 FNYEAQ. The CDR3 loop is CASSPEGRLLSYEQYF. The CDR3 DNA reads TGTGCCAGCAGCCCCGAAGGCAGGCTTCTTTCCTACGAGCAGTACTTC.

This chain joins TRBV11-2 and TRBJ2-7; 9 bases line up with TRBD1. V lost 1 base and J lost 2; bases outside the gene matches: 3. The CDR3 spans 15 residues. Germline loops: CDR1 SGHAT, CDR2 FQNNGV. This CDR3 reads CASSLADRGAYEQYF. The CDR3 DNA sequence: TGTGCCAGCAGCTTAGCCGACAGGGGGGCCTACGAGCAGTACTTC.

This chain connects TRBV7-2 to TRBJ1-1; 9 bases are a match to TRBD1. This CDR3 comprises 13 residues. Germline CDR1 is SGHTA and CDR2 is FQGNSA. The trim removed 5 bases at V and 7 bases at J, leaving 5 bases unmatched. The CDR3 sequence is CASSQGQGGEAFF. The CDR3 nucleotides are TGTGCCAGCAGCCAGGGACAGGGCGGTGAAGCTTTCTTT.

The chain combines TRBV3-1 (or the pseudogene TRBV3-2) with TRBJ1-5, with 11 bases aligning to TRBD1. The CDR3 runs to 15 residues. Losses at the gene ends were 4 bases for V and 5 bases for J; bases not matched to a gene: 4. Germline V lookup: CDR1 LGHDT, CDR2 YNNKEL (reference sequence). The CDR3 protein is CASSPGDRGDQPQHF. As DNA, the CDR3 is TGTGCCAGCAGCCCCGGGGACAGGGGGGATCAGCCCCAGCATTTT.

This clone was picked up a small number of times. The chain carries TRBV5-4 and TRBJ2-7; tentatively, D is TRBD2 (5 bases). Germline CDR1 reads SGHNT; CDR2 reads YYREEE (reference sequence). V lost 0 bases, J lost 0 bases, and 10 bases lay in between. The CDR3 sequence is 15 residues long. CDR3 loop: CASSLAVGSSYEQYF. DNA for the CDR3: TGTGCCAGCAGCTTGGCCGTAGGGAGCTCCTACGAGCAGTACTTC. The whole variable domain, remainder taken from reference TRBV5-4 and TRBJ2-7, is ETGVTQSPTHLIKTRGQQVTLRCSSQSGHNTVSWYQQALGQGPQFIFQYYREEENGRGNFPPRFSGLQFPNYSSELNVNALELDDSALYLCASSLAVGSSYEQYFGPGTRLTVT.

The rearrangement joins TRBV3-1 (or the pseudogene TRBV3-2) to TRBJ2-3; TRBD2 is a possible D gene (5 bases). V lost 5 bases and J lost 5, with 17 bases in between. This CDR3 contains 15 residues. Germline V gives CDR1 LGHDT, CDR2 YNNKEL (reference sequence). The chain's CDR3 is CASSSRERHRDTQYF. DNA for the CDR3: TGTGCCAGCAGCTCAAGGGAGCGGCACAGAGATACGCAGTATTTT.

This clone is a singleton in its sample. The chain uses TRBV6-6 and TRBJ2-3; 10 bases are a match to TRBD1. From germline, CDR1 is MNHNY and CDR2 SVGAGI (reference sequence). The V gene end was trimmed by 4 bases and the J gene end by 6 bases; junction bases not matched to a gene: 10. The CDR3 runs to 16 residues. CDR3 in amino acids: CASSSGQGVGGDTQYF. CDR3 in DNA: TGTGCCAGCAGTTCCGGACAGGGGGTTGGTGGGGATACGCAGTATTTT.

V and J are TRBV12-3 or TRBV12-4 and TRBJ1-1; TRBD1 matches 10 bases. V trimming: 10 bases; J trimming: 11 bases; junction bases outside the gene matches: 13. This CDR3 has 13 amino acids. The CDR3 coding sequence is TGTGCCACACGGAGTGGACAGGGGGGAGAGGCTTTCTTT. Amino acid sequence: CATRSGQGGEAFF.

This chain links TRBV2 with TRBJ2-1, with 7 bases matching TRBD2. The CDR3 is 14 amino acids. Germline lookup yields CDR1 SNHLY and CDR2 FYNNEI. J gave up 4 bases and V 6 bases, and 6 bases lay outside the gene matches. DNA for the CDR3: TGTGCCAGCAGGGCTGGGCGGGGGTACAATGAGCAGTTCTTC. It is translated as CASRAGRGYNEQFF.

This sequence joins TRBV3-1 (or the pseudogene TRBV3-2) and TRBJ2-2; maybe TRBD2 (5 bases). Germline assignment: CDR1 LGHDT and CDR2 YNNKEL (reference sequence). The CDR3 consists of 14 residues. V was pared by 5 bases and J by 1 base, with 8 bases between. The CDR3 region is CASSREWNTGELFF. The CDR3 DNA sequence: TGTGCCAGCAGCAGGGAGTGGAACACCGGGGAGCTGTTTTTT.

Relative to its sample, this clone is medium-sized. The chain carries TRBV5-6 and TRBJ1-6; 8 nucleotides match TRBD1. V was clipped by 5 bases and J by 10 bases; unmatched bases: 14. This CDR3 has 16 residues. Germline loops: CDR1 SGHDT, CDR2 YYEEEE. The CDR3 reads CASSFVETGVGSPLHF. CDR3 DNA sequence: TGTGCCAGCAGTTTTGTCGAGACAGGGGTAGGATCACCCCTCCACTTT.

The CDR3 DNA is TGTGCCAGTAGAGAGACTGGGGCGACCACCGGGGAGCTGTTTTTT. It translates to CASRETGATTGELFF. The chain links TRBV19 to TRBJ2-2; tentatively, D is TRBD1 (5 bases). Per germline, CDR1 LNHDA and CDR2 SQIVND (reference sequence). CDR3 length: 15 residues. Trimming cost V 6 bases and J 4 bases, with 15 bases left between them.

V and J are TRBV6-5 and TRBJ1-1, with 7 bases aligning to TRBD1. CDR1 and CDR2 (germline): MNHEY, SVGAGI. V lost 6 bases and J lost 11; bases outside the gene matches: 15. The length of the CDR3 is 14 residues. CDR3 loop: CASSRTGTGAAAFF. The CDR3 nucleotides are TGTGCCAGCAGCCGAACGGGTACAGGGGCCGCCGCTTTCTTT.

The CDR3 protein is CASSTSVNTGELFF. In DNA, the CDR3 is TGTGCCAGTAGTACGTCAGTTAACACCGGGGAGCTGTTTTTT. This rearrangement joins TRBV19 to TRBJ2-2; D is undetermined. This CDR3 comprises 14 residues. Trimming stripped 4 bases from V and 2 bases from J, with 8 bases between. Germline assignment: CDR1 LNHDA and CDR2 SQIVND (reference sequence).

The chain joins TRBV5-1 to TRBJ2-3; unclear D gene. The V gene lost 2 bases and the J gene lost 11 bases, with 9 bases spanning the gap. Germline assignment: CDR1 SGHRS and CDR2 YFSETQ. This CDR3 comprises 11 residues. In DNA, the CDR3 is TGCGCCAGCAGCTTCGGTGTTGTGCAGTATTTT. This encodes CASSFGVVQYF.

The CDR3 DNA reads as TGTGCCAGCAGCTTGACAGGGGGCGAGTACGAGCAGTACTTC. This translates into CASSLTGGEYEQYF. The genes are TRBV5-5 and TRBJ2-7; TRBD1 aligns across 9 bases. Germline CDR1 SGHKS, CDR2 YYEKEE (reference sequence). The CDR3 has 14 amino acids. The J segment lost 4 bases and the V segment lost 1 base, leaving 3 bases of the junction unmatched.

The chain recombines TRBV5-1 with TRBJ2-6; 7 bases line up with TRBD2. The CDR3 contains 16 residues. Unmatched junction bases numbered 9, after V lost 6 bases and J lost 3 bases. The germline V gene encodes CDR1 SGHRS and CDR2 YFSETQ. The CDR3: CASTHGGGSGANVLTF. For the CDR3, the DNA is TGCGCCAGCACCCATGGGGGGGGTAGTGGGGCCAACGTCCTGACTTTC.

The CDR3 coding sequence is TGTGCCAGCTCGATCAACAGGGGGAAGGATGAAAAACTGTTTTTT. Its translation: CASSINRGKDEKLFF. The chain joins TRBV2 to TRBJ1-4, with 8 bases matching TRBD1. This CDR3 is built from 15 residues. V lost 8 bases and J lost 6; bases outside the gene matches: 11. CDR1 and CDR2 (germline): SNHLY, FYNNEI.

V gene TRBV5-4 combines with J gene TRBJ1-3; D is ambiguous. Germline V gene sequence: CDR1 SGHNT, CDR2 YYREEE (reference sequence). V was shortened by 0 bases and J by 2 bases, with 12 bases between the two germline ends. The CDR3 extends over 16 amino acids. The CDR3 sequence is CASSLDGLLAGNTIYF. CDR3 in DNA: TGTGCCAGCAGCTTGGATGGCCTACTAGCTGGAAACACCATATATTTT.

This clone was detected only once. The V gene is TRBV6-5, the J gene TRBJ2-5; 9 nucleotides align to TRBD1. V lost 6 bases to trimming and J lost 4 bases; unmatched junction nucleotides: 6. Germline values: CDR1 MNHEY, CDR2 SVGAGI. This CDR3 has 14 residues. CDR3 in DNA: TGTGCCAGCAGAAACACAGGGGGCAGAGAGACCCAGTACTTC. It translates to CASRNTGGRETQYF.

The V gene is TRBV6-6, the J gene TRBJ2-7, with a tentative D call TRBD2 (6 bases). This CDR3 is 14 amino acids long. Trimming removed 1 base from V and 0 bases from J, with 7 bases in between. The germline V gene has CDR1 MNHNY and CDR2 SVGAGI (reference sequence). CDR3 nucleotides: TGTGCCAGCAGTTACTTCGGGAGCTCCTACGAGCAGTACTTC. Protein sequence: CASSYFGSSYEQYF.